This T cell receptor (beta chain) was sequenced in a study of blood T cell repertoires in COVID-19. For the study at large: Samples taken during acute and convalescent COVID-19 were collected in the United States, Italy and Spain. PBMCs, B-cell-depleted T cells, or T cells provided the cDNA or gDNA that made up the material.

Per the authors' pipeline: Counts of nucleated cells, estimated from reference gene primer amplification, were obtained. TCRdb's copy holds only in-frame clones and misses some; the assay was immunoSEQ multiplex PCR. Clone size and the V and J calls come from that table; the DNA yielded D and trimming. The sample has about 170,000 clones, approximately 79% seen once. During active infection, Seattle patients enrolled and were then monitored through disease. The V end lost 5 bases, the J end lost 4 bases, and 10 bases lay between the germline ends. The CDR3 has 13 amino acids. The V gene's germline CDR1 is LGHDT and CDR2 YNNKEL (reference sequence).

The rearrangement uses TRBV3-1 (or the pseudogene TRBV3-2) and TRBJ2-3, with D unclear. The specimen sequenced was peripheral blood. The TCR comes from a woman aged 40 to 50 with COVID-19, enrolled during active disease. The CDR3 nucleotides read TGTGCCAGCAGCGGCCCGTCCGCAGATACGCAGTATTTT. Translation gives CASSGPSADTQYF.